The 13 T cell receptor beta chains below were found in one sample sequenced in a study of cytomegalovirus exposure and HLA in healthy donors. PCR was performed using 60 Vbeta and 13 Jbeta primers. TCRdb's table, derived via immunoSEQ multiplex PCR, lists solely in-frame clones and lacks some. The table has roughly 130,000 clones, less than 85% seen once. The sample taken for sequencing was PBMCs. These TCRs come from a man between 35 and 55 years old in good health and CMV-seronegative.

The chain combines TRBV5-8 with TRBJ2-5; TRBD2 matches at 11 bases. This CDR3 has 16 amino acids. CDR1 and CDR2 (germline): SGHTS, YDEGEE. The J segment lost 5 bases and the V segment lost 2 bases, leaving 8 bases of the junction unmatched. The CDR3 DNA is TGTGCCAGCAGCTTCCTACTAGCGGGAGTGGGTGAGACCCAGTACTTC. The encoded protein is CASSFLLAGVGETQYF.

This chain uses TRBV5-4 with TRBJ2-7, with D maybe TRBD2 (6 bases). The CDR3 spans 13 residues. V was cut by 4 bases and J by 1 base, with 9 bases left in between. Per germline, CDR1 SGHNT and CDR2 YYREEE (reference sequence). This CDR3 is CASSQGLSYEQYF. CDR3 coding DNA: TGTGCCAGCAGCCAGGGACTTTCCTACGAGCAGTACTTC.

The CDR3 here is CASREGLALYEQYF. The CDR3 DNA reads as TGCGCCAGCAGAGAGGGACTAGCGCTCTACGAGCAGTACTTC. This sequence joins TRBV5-1 and TRBJ2-7; 10 bases are shared with TRBD2. Germline CDR1 reads SGHRS; CDR2 reads YFSETQ. V lost 5 bases, J lost 3 bases, and 5 bases stayed unmatched. The CDR3 consists of 14 residues.

This chain uses TRBV5-1 with TRBJ1-4; 11 bases line up with TRBD1. Unmatched junction bases numbered 1, after V lost 3 bases and J lost 0 bases. The length of the CDR3 is 16 residues. Germline-derived CDR1 and CDR2 are SGHRS and YFSETQ. The CDR3 sequence: CASSWGQGATNEKLFF. CDR3 DNA: TGCGCCAGCAGCTGGGGACAGGGGGCAACTAATGAAAAACTGTTTTTT.

The sample holds one count of this clone. The chain combines TRBV5-1 with TRBJ2-3; 9 nucleotides agree with TRBD1. V was clipped by 5 bases and J by 1 base; unmatched bases: 5. Germline assignment: CDR1 SGHRS and CDR2 YFSETQ. This CDR3 has 15 amino acids. The CDR3 sequence: CASSNRTGGTDTQYF. For the CDR3, the DNA is TGCGCCAGCAGTAACAGGACAGGGGGCACAGATACGCAGTATTTT.

This clone was observed a single time. The chain recombines TRBV7-9 with TRBJ2-1; TRBD2 agrees at 12 bases. V lost 6 bases, J lost 9 bases, and 9 bases stayed unmatched. CDR1 is SEHNR, CDR2 FQNEAQ, per germline (reference sequence). The CDR3 loop spans 15 amino acids. This CDR3 is CASRPGLAGRGEQFF. The CDR3 nucleotides are TGTGCCAGCAGACCCGGACTAGCGGGAAGGGGTGAGCAGTTCTTC.

The V call is TRBV2, the J call TRBJ1-6; no clear D. The V end was cut by 4 bases, the J end by 10 bases, with 11 bases between. The CDR3 contains 13 residues. Germline V gives CDR1 SNHLY, CDR2 FYNNEI. DNA of the CDR3: TGTGCCAGCAGTGTGGAGGGTTCATCACCCCTCCACTTT. Protein product: CASSVEGSSPLHF.

This chain connects TRBV14 to TRBJ2-5; TRBD2 is a possible D gene (5 bases). The germline gives CDR1 SGHDN, CDR2 FVKESK. V lost 0 bases to trimming and J lost 11 bases, with 16 bases between them. This CDR3 is 14 amino acids long. The CDR3 DNA sequence: TGTGCCAGCAGCCAAGATCTTAGGGCTTGGGAGCAGTACTTC. Its protein is CASSQDLRAWEQYF.

This chain joins TRBV4-1 and TRBJ1-1; no reliable D call. This CDR3 has 15 residues. Per germline, CDR1 MGHRA and CDR2 YSYEKL. V was trimmed by 4 bases and J by 1 base, leaving 13 bases between them. For the CDR3, the DNA is TGCGCCAGCAGCCCCACCCTCCGCAGGAACACTGAAGCTTTCTTT. Its protein is CASSPTLRRNTEAFF.

The chain employs TRBV7-9 and TRBJ2-1; 8 positions match TRBD2. CDR3 size: 15 residues. J lost 6 bases, V lost 1 base, and 5 bases had no gene match. The germline gives CDR1 SEHNR, CDR2 FQNEAQ (reference sequence). The CDR3 reads CASSLVLAESNEQFF. The CDR3 nucleotides are TGTGCCAGCAGCTTAGTACTAGCGGAGAGCAATGAGCAGTTCTTC.

The rearrangement links TRBV2 to TRBJ1-5; D is possibly TRBD1 (5 bases). The CDR3 sequence is 14 residues long. CDR1 and CDR2 (germline): SNHLY, FYNNEI. V was pared by 1 base and J by 4 bases, with 8 bases between. The chain's CDR3 is CASSEVQENQPQHF. The CDR3 DNA sequence: TGTGCCAGCAGTGAAGTACAGGAGAATCAGCCCCAGCATTTT.

The J gene is TRBJ2-3, the V gene TRBV18; weak D call: TRBD2 (5 bases). The CDR3 contains 14 residues. Trimming cost V 3 bases and J 0 bases, with 7 bases left between them. Germline lookup yields CDR1 KGHSH and CDR2 LQKENI. CDR3 DNA sequence: TGTGCCAGCTCACCCGGGGTTAGCACAGATACGCAGTATTTT. Translation gives CASSPGVSTDTQYF.

This chain uses TRBV18 with TRBJ1-5; the D gene is possibly TRBD1 (6 bases). CDR1 and CDR2 (germline): KGHSH, LQKENI. This CDR3 is built from 13 residues. Trimming took 4 bases from V and 7 from J, leaving 11 bases between them. CDR3 bases: TGTGCCAGCTCACAGGGGGTGAGCCAGCCCCAGCATTTT. As protein: CASSQGVSQPQHF.